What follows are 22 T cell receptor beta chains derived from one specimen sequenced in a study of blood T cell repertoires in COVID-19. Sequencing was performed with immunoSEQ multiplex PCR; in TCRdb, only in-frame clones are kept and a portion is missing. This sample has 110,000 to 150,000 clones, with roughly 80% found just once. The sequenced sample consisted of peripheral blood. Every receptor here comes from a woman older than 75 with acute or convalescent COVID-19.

The chain's CDR3 is CASSLAPDSPLHF. The DNA for the CDR3 is TGTGCCAGCAGCTTAGCCCCAGATTCACCCCTCCACTTT. This chain connects TRBV7-6 to TRBJ1-6; the D is unclear. The CDR3 consists of 13 residues. Trimming pared 0 bases from V and 8 bases from J, leaving 5 bases between. Germline CDR1 SGHVS, CDR2 FNYEAQ.

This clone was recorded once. The CDR3 loop reads CASSVESGGLLYNEQFF. DNA for the CDR3: TGTGCCAGCAGCGTCGAAAGCGGGGGGCTTCTCTACAATGAGCAGTTCTTC. The chain has TRBV9 and TRBJ2-1; 9 bases match TRBD2. V shed 2 bases and J 3 bases; nucleotides not matched to a gene: 9. Germline-derived CDR1 and CDR2 are SGDLS and YYNGEE. CDR3 length: 17 amino acids.

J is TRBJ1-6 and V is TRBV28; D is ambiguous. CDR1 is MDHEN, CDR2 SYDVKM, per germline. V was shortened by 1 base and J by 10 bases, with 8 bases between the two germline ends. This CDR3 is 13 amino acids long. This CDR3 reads CASSLLSPSPLHF. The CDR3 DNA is TGTGCCAGCAGTTTATTGAGCCCATCACCCCTCCACTTT. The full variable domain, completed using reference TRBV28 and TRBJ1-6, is DVKVTQSSRYLVKRTGEKVFLECVQDMDHENMFWYRQDPGLGLRLIYFSYDVKMKEKGDIPEGYSVSREKKERFSLILESASTNQTSMYLCASSLLSPSPLHFGNGTRLTVT.

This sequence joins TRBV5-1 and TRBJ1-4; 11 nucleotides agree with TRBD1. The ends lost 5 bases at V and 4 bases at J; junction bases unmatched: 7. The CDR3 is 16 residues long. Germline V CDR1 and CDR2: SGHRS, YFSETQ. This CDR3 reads CASRQDRGRNNEKLFF. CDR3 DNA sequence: TGCGCCAGCAGACAGGACAGGGGGCGGAATAATGAAAAACTGTTTTTT.

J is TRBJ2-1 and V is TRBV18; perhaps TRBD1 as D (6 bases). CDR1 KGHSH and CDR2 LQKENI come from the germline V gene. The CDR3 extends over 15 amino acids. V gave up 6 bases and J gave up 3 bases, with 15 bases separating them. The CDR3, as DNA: TGTGCCAGCTCCTTGGGACACCCAGACTACAATGAGCAGTTCTTC. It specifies CASSLGHPDYNEQFF. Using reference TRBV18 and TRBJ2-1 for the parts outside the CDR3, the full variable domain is NAGVMQNPRHLVRRRGQEARLRCSPMKGHSHVYWYRQLPEEGLKFMVYLQKENIIDESGMPKERFSAEFPKEGPSILRIQQVVRGDSAAYFCASSLGHPDYNEQFFGPGTRLTVL.

Here the CDR3 reads CASSLVWPSNTEAFF. For the CDR3, the DNA is TGTGCCAGCAGCTTGGTCTGGCCTTCGAACACTGAAGCTTTCTTT. The rearrangement joins TRBV5-5 to TRBJ1-1; D call uncertain. V lost 0 bases and J 1 base, leaving 10 bases between the germline ends. In germline, CDR1 is SGHKS, CDR2 YYEKEE (reference sequence). This CDR3 region has 15 residues.

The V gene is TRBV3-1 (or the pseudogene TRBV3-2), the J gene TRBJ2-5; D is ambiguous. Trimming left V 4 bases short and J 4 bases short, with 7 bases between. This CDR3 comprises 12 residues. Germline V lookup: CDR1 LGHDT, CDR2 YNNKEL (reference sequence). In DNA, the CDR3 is TGTGCCAGCAGCCGGCGGTCAGAGACCCAGTACTTC. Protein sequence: CASSRRSETQYF.

CDR3 coding DNA: TGTGCCAGCAGTTCCGGGACAGGCTCCTACGAGCAGTACTTC. Translated: CASSSGTGSYEQYF. The V and J genes are TRBV9 and TRBJ2-7, with 8 bases fitting TRBD1. The CDR3 contains 14 residues. With V trimmed by 5 bases and J by 0 bases, 4 bases remained unmatched. The germline CDR1 and CDR2 sequences are SGDLS and YYNGEE.

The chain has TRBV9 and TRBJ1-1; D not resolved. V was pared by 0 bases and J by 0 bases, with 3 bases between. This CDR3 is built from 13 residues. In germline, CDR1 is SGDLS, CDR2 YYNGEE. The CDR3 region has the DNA TGTGCCAGCAGCGTAGATATGAACACTGAAGCTTTCTTT. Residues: CASSVDMNTEAFF. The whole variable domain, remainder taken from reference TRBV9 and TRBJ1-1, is DSGVTQTPKHLITATGQRVTLRCSPRSGDLSVYWYQQSLDQGLQFLIQYYNGEERAKGNILERFSAQQFPDLHSELNLSSLELGDSALYFCASSVDMNTEAFFGQGTRLTVV.

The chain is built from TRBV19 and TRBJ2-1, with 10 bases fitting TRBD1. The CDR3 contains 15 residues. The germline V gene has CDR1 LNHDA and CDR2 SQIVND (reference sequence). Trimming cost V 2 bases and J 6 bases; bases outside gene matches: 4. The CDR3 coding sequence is TGTGCCAGTAGTATATCCGGACAGGGGGGCAATGAGCAGTTCTTC. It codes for CASSISGQGGNEQFF.

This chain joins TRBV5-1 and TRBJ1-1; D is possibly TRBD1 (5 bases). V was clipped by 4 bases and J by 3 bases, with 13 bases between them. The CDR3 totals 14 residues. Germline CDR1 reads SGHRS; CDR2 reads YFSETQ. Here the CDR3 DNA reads TGCGCCAGCAGCCCCAGGGTTGCCGACACTGAAGCTTTCTTT. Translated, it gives CASSPRVADTEAFF.

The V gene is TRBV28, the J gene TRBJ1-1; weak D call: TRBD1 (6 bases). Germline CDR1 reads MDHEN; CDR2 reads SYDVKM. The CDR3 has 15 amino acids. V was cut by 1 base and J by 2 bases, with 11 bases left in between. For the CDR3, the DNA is TGTGCCAGCAGTTTATTTGGGACAAGTAACACTGAAGCTTTCTTT. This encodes CASSLFGTSNTEAFF. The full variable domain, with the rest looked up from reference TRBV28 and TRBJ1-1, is DVKVTQSSRYLVKRTGEKVFLECVQDMDHENMFWYRQDPGLGLRLIYFSYDVKMKEKGDIPEGYSVSREKKERFSLILESASTNQTSMYLCASSLFGTSNTEAFFGQGTRLTVV.

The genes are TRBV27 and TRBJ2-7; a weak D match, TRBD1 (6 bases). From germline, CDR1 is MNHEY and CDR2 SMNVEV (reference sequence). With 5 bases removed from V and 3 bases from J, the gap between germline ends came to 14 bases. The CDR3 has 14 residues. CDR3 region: CASSVKDSLYEQYF. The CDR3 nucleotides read TGTGCCAGCAGTGTAAAGGACAGTCTCTACGAGCAGTACTTC.

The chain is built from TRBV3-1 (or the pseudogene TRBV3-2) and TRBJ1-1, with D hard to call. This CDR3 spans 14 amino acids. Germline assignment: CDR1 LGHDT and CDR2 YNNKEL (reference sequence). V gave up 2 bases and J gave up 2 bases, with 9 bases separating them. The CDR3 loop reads CASSQRRTNTEAFF. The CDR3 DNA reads TGTGCCAGCAGCCAACGAAGAACAAACACTGAAGCTTTCTTT.

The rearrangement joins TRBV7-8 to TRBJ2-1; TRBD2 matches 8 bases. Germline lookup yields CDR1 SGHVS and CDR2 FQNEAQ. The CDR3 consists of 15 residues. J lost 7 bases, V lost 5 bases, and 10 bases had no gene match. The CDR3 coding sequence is TGTGCCAGCAGCCCTCGGGAGGGGATATTTAATGAGCAGTTCTTC. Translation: CASSPREGIFNEQFF. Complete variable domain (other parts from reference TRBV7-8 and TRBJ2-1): GAGVSQSPRYKVAKRGQDVALRCDPISGHVSLFWYQQALGQGPEFLTYFQNEAQLDKSGLPSDRFFAERPEGSVSTLKIQRTQQEDSAVYLCASSPREGIFNEQFFGPGTRLTVL.

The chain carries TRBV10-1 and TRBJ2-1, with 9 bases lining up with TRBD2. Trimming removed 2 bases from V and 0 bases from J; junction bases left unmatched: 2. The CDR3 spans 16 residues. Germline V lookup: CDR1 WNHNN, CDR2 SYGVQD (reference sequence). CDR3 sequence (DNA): TGCGCCAGCAGTGAGCTAGCGGGGAGCTCCTACAATGAGCAGTTCTTC. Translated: CASSELAGSSYNEQFF.

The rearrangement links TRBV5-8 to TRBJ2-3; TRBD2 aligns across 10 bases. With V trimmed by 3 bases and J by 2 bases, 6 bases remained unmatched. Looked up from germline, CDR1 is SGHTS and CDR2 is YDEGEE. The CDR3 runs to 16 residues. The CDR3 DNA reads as TGTGCCAGCAGCTCCCGAGCGGGAGGGCCCACAGATACGCAGTATTTT. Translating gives CASSSRAGGPTDTQYF.

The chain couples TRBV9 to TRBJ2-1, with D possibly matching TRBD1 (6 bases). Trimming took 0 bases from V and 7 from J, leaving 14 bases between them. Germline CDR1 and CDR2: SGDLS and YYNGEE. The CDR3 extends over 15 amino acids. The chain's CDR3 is CASSVVWGPRNEQFF. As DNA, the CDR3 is TGTGCCAGCAGCGTAGTGTGGGGGCCGAGGAATGAGCAGTTCTTC.

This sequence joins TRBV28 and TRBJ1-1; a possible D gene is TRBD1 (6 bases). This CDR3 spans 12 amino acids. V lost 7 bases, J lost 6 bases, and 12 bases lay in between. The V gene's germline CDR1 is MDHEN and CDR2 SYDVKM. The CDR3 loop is CASIQQGSEAFF. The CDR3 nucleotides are TGTGCCAGCATCCAACAGGGCTCTGAAGCTTTCTTT.

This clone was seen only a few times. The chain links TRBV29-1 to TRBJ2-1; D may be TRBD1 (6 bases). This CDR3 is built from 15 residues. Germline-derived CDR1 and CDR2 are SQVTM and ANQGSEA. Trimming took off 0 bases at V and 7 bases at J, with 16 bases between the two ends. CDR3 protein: CSVEDTGHPRNEQFF. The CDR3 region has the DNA TGCAGCGTTGAAGATACGGGACACCCTCGGAATGAGCAGTTCTTC.

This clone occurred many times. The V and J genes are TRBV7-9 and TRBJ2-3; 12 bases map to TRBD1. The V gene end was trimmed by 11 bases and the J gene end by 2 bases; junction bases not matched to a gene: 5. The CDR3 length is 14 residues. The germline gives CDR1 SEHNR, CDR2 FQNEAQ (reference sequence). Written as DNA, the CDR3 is TGTGCCGGGACAGGGGGCGGCACCACAGATACGCAGTATTTT. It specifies CAGTGGGTTDTQYF.

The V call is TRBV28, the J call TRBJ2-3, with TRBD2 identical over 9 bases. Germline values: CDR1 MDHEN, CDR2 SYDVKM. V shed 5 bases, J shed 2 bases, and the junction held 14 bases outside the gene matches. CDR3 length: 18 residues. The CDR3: CASSPHRLLAGPTDTQYF. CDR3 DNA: TGTGCCAGCAGTCCCCACCGGCTTCTAGCGGGACCCACAGATACGCAGTATTTT.